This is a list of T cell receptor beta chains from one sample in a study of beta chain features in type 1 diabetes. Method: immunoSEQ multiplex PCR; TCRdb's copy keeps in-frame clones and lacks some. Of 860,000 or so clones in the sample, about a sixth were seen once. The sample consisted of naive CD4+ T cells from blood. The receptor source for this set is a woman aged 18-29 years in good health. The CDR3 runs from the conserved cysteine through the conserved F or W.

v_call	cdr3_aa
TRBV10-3	CASKLDRITGELFF
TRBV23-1	CASSHNYAVSYEQYF
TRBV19	CASSRKGQGATQPQHF
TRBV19	CASSINSGQGNEKLFF
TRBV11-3	CASSPGQGLGSYEQYF
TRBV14	CASSQLGRLAGYEQYF
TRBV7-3	CASSLVPEQTQYF
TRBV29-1	CSVSGTGGIQYF
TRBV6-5	CASSYSRRAPAYEQYF
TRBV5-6	CASSFGGRTGELFF